The 27 T cell receptor beta chains listed next were all sequenced from one sample in a study of cytomegalovirus exposure and HLA in healthy donors. The study ran its PCR with 60 Vbeta and 13 Jbeta primers. Clones were sequenced by immunoSEQ multiplex PCR, and TCRdb holds only the in-frame ones, with some missing. The sample records under 100,000 clones, roughly four fifths being singletons. Material for sequencing was PBMCs. The receptor source for this set is a human donor in good health.

This clone has only a few counts. The chain has TRBV7-7 and TRBJ2-1; the match to TRBD2 covers 10 bases. V was clipped by 5 bases and J by 7 bases; unmatched bases: 8. This CDR3 has 15 amino acids. In germline, CDR1 is SSHAT, CDR2 FNYEAQ (reference sequence). The CDR3 region is CASSPGLAALNEQFF. CDR3 DNA sequence: TGTGCCAGCAGCCCCGGACTAGCGGCCCTGAATGAGCAGTTCTTC.

The V call is TRBV5-5, the J call TRBJ2-7; 14 nucleotides align to TRBD2. Germline V lookup: CDR1 SGHKS, CDR2 YYEKEE (reference sequence). With 4 bases clipped from V and 3 bases from J, the junction kept 9 bases outside the gene matches. The CDR3 totals 17 residues. This chain's CDR3 is CASSQEGGLAGGYEQYF. CDR3 nucleotides: TGTGCCAGCAGCCAGGAAGGAGGACTAGCGGGGGGCTACGAGCAGTACTTC. The whole variable domain, filled in from reference TRBV5-5 and TRBJ2-7, reads DAGVTQSPTHLIKTRGQQVTLRCSPISGHKSVSWYQQVLGQGPQFIFQYYEKEERGRGNFPDRFSARQFPNYSSELNVNALLLGDSALYLCASSQEGGLAGGYEQYFGPGTRLTVT.

This chain joins TRBV7-2 and TRBJ1-5; D possibly corresponds to TRBD1 (5 bases). The V and J ends lost 1 base and 3 bases respectively, with 13 bases between them. The CDR3 runs 16 residues. The germline gives CDR1 SGHTA, CDR2 FQGNSA. In DNA form, the CDR3 reads TGTGCCAGCAGCTTAGGGGGCAGGGCGATCAATCAGCCCCAGCATTTT. Translation: CASSLGGRAINQPQHF.

The chain links TRBV5-1 to TRBJ2-7; 7 nucleotides line up with TRBD2. The germline V gene encodes CDR1 SGHRS and CDR2 YFSETQ. The CDR3 is 14 residues long. V trimming: 1 base; J trimming: 7 bases; junction bases outside the gene matches: 8. The CDR3: CASSLSQGGIEQYF. The CDR3 DNA is TGCGCCAGCAGCTTGTCCCAGGGAGGGATTGAGCAGTACTTC.

The chain uses TRBV19 and TRBJ1-5; unclear D gene. The germline V gene encodes CDR1 LNHDA and CDR2 SQIVND (reference sequence). Deletions cut 3 bases from V and 1 base from J, with 7 bases between. CDR3 length equals 14 residues. In DNA, the CDR3 is TGTGCCAGTAGTATTCAGGCCAGCAATCAGCCCCAGCATTTT. Protein: CASSIQASNQPQHF.

The J gene is TRBJ1-2, the V gene TRBV5-6, with a weak D call TRBD1 (5 bases). Deletions cut 4 bases from V and 3 bases from J, with 16 bases between. CDR3 length: 15 residues. The germline V gene has CDR1 SGHDT and CDR2 YYEEEE. The CDR3 DNA sequence: TGTGCCAGCAGCAGGGGCGGGGGTGCGTACTATGGCTACACCTTC. It specifies CASSRGGGAYYGYTF.

The chain is built from TRBV4-1 and TRBJ2-1; no firm D call. V lost 0 bases to trimming and J lost 9 bases, with 15 bases between them. The germline gives CDR1 MGHRA, CDR2 YSYEKL. This CDR3 has 15 residues. This chain's CDR3 is CASSQDGRMTGEQFF. As DNA, the CDR3 is TGCGCCAGCAGCCAAGATGGTCGGATGACGGGTGAGCAGTTCTTC.

This chain joins TRBV2 and TRBJ2-2; D perhaps matches TRBD1 (7 bases). Looked up from germline, CDR1 is SNHLY and CDR2 is FYNNEI. V lost 7 bases, J lost 6 bases, and 18 bases lay in between. The CDR3 runs 15 residues. CDR3 bases: TGTGCCAGCATACAGACAGGGAGGTTTTCCGGGGAGCTGTTTTTT. Translated: CASIQTGRFSGELFF.

In its sample, this clone was seen a few times. V usage is TRBV6-1 and J usage is TRBJ1-1, with 9 nucleotides matching TRBD1. The CDR3 sequence is 12 residues long. V lost 4 bases to trimming and J lost 9 bases; unmatched junction nucleotides: 3. Germline V CDR1 and CDR2: MNHNS, SASEGT. CDR3 sequence: CASSGDRVKAFF. DNA for the CDR3: TGTGCCAGCAGTGGGGACAGGGTGAAAGCTTTCTTT.

This rearrangement joins TRBV11-2 to TRBJ1-2; 7 bases align to TRBD1. After removal of 3 bases from V and 0 bases from J, the junction contained 10 bases not matched to a gene. The germline V gene has CDR1 SGHAT and CDR2 FQNNGV. The CDR3 runs to 17 residues. CDR3 sequence reads: CASSFTGSGTANYGYTF. The CDR3 region has the DNA TGTGCCAGCAGCTTCACGGGATCAGGGACAGCTAACTATGGCTACACCTTC.

The genes are TRBV15 and TRBJ2-3; 10 bases align to TRBD1. V lost 3 bases, J lost 5 bases, and 14 bases stayed unmatched. The CDR3 totals 18 residues. In germline, CDR1 is LNHNV, CDR2 YYDKDF (reference sequence). The CDR3 DNA sequence: TGTGCCACCAGCAGTTCCTACCCGGGACAGGGGTTGTTAGATACGCAGTATTTT. Amino acids: CATSSSYPGQGLLDTQYF.

This sequence joins TRBV15 and TRBJ2-1; 7 nucleotides agree with TRBD1. The length of the CDR3 is 14 residues. Germline assignment: CDR1 LNHNV and CDR2 YYDKDF (reference sequence). Trimming took 2 bases from V and 7 from J; bases not matched to a gene: 5. Here the CDR3 reads CATSRYDRDNEQFF. The DNA of the CDR3 is TGTGCCACCAGCAGATACGACAGGGATAATGAGCAGTTCTTC.

The chain recombines TRBV30 with TRBJ2-6; unclear D gene. The length of the CDR3 is 15 residues. Germline CDR1 and CDR2: GTSNPN and SVGIG (reference sequence). The ends were cut back, 3 bases at V and 0 bases at J, with 9 bases in the middle. CDR3: CAWRVSNSGANVLTF. DNA for the CDR3: TGTGCCTGGAGGGTTAGTAACTCTGGGGCCAACGTCCTGACTTTC.

The V gene is TRBV7-8, the J gene TRBJ1-5, with 11 bases identical to TRBD1. CDR3 length: 15 amino acids. The J segment lost 6 bases and the V segment lost 4 bases, leaving 5 bases of the junction unmatched. Germline V CDR1 and CDR2: SGHVS, FQNEAQ. CDR3 sequence reads: CASSSGQGGGQPQHF. CDR3 coding DNA: TGTGCCAGCAGCTCGGGACAGGGGGGAGGTCAGCCCCAGCATTTT.

The chain joins TRBV7-9 to TRBJ2-1, with TRBD1 matching 9 bases. The length of the CDR3 is 14 residues. CDR1 is SEHNR and CDR2 is FQNEAQ in the germline V gene (reference sequence). V shed 7 bases and J 6 bases; nucleotides not matched to a gene: 7. CDR3 nucleotide sequence: TGTGCCAGCAACCCGGGACAGGGCGTCAATGAGCAGTTCTTC. Translated, it gives CASNPGQGVNEQFF.

The DNA of the CDR3 is TGTGCCAGCAGTGAAAGAAGGAGGAGGGCAGTGGAGGAAAAACTGTTTTTT. Protein product: CASSERRRRAVEEKLFF. V and J are TRBV2 and TRBJ1-4; D remains ambiguous. Germline CDR1 and CDR2: SNHLY and FYNNEI. V was clipped by 2 bases and J by 8 bases, with 21 bases between them. CDR3 size: 17 residues.

The chain carries TRBV6-5 and TRBJ1-1, with D perhaps TRBD1 (6 bases). From germline, CDR1 is MNHEY and CDR2 SVGAGI. CDR3 length: 15 amino acids. Trimming took 6 bases from V and 10 from J, leaving 24 bases between them. CDR3 amino acids: CASRPDRNSLLPAFF. Here the CDR3 DNA reads TGTGCCAGCAGGCCAGACAGGAATTCTCTCCTCCCAGCTTTCTTT.

The genes are TRBV5-4 and TRBJ1-5; TRBD1 aligns across 8 bases. The trim removed 4 bases at V and 6 bases at J, leaving 9 bases unmatched. The CDR3 contains 15 residues. The germline V gene has CDR1 SGHNT and CDR2 YYREEE (reference sequence). The CDR3 DNA is TGTGCCAGCAGCCCCGGACAGGGAGAGGGTCAGCCCCAGCATTTT. It specifies CASSPGQGEGQPQHF.

The V call is TRBV19, the J call TRBJ1-6; D may be TRBD1 (6 bases). Looked up from germline, CDR1 is LNHDA and CDR2 is SQIVND (reference sequence). The CDR3 consists of 14 residues. V was clipped by 3 bases and J by 7 bases, with 10 bases between them. CDR3 residues: CASSIGQGNSPLHF. The CDR3 region has the DNA TGTGCCAGTAGTATCGGTCAGGGGAATTCACCCCTCCACTTT.

The J gene is TRBJ2-3, the V gene TRBV7-8; TRBD2 matches 14 bases. The junction had 7 bases not matched to a gene; V was cut back by 1 base and J by 10 bases. CDR3 size: 16 residues. Germline V gene data show CDR1 as SGHVS and CDR2 as FQNEAQ. The CDR3 protein is CASSLETSGGARAQYF. The CDR3 region has the DNA TGTGCCAGCAGCTTAGAGACTAGCGGGGGGGCCCGTGCGCAGTATTTT.

This chain connects TRBV9 to TRBJ1-2; TRBD1 matches 8 bases. The CDR3 spans 15 residues. V gave up 1 base and J gave up 5 bases; unmatched junction bases: 7. The V gene's germline CDR1 is SGDLS and CDR2 YYNGEE. DNA for the CDR3: TGTGCCAGCAGCGTAATTGCAGGGGGCTATTATGGCTACACCTTC. It codes for CASSVIAGGYYGYTF.

In this sample, this clone turned up once. V is TRBV27 and J is TRBJ2-3; maybe TRBD2 (7 bases). This CDR3 contains 16 residues. Germline-derived CDR1 and CDR2 are MNHEY and SMNVEV (reference sequence). V lost 7 bases and J 6 bases, leaving 23 bases between the germline ends. The CDR3 DNA follows: TGTGCCAGCACCCCAGGCGGGGGCGGAATTAGGGATACGCAGTATTTT. This encodes CASTPGGGGIRDTQYF.

This clone was seen only once. V is TRBV27 and J is TRBJ1-2, with 11 bases lining up with TRBD1. The germline V gene encodes CDR1 MNHEY and CDR2 SMNVEV (reference sequence). This CDR3 has 15 residues. After removal of 5 bases from V and 3 bases from J, the junction contained 5 bases not matched to a gene. CDR3 in DNA: TGTGCCAGCAGTACCCCGGGACAGGGGGACTATGGCTACACCTTC. Translation: CASSTPGQGDYGYTF.

J is TRBJ2-7 and V is TRBV6-1; 7 bases are shared with TRBD1. The length of the CDR3 is 14 residues. V shed 3 bases and J 2 bases; nucleotides not matched to a gene: 4. Germline V gene lookup returns CDR1 MNHNS and CDR2 SASEGT. CDR3 DNA sequence: TGTGCCAGCAGTGAGTGGGACAGCGCCTACGAGCAGTACTTC. It specifies CASSEWDSAYEQYF.

This chain links TRBV7-8 with TRBJ2-1, with 13 nucleotides matching TRBD2. The CDR3 runs to 19 residues. V shed 3 bases and J 0 bases; nucleotides not matched to a gene: 8. Germline lookup yields CDR1 SGHVS and CDR2 FQNEAQ. In nucleotides, the CDR3 is TGTGCCAGCAGCTTCGTCACTAGCGGGGGGGCCCCCTCCTACAATGAGCAGTTCTTC. Translation: CASSFVTSGGAPSYNEQFF.

This clone was seen more than once but under ten times. This chain joins TRBV5-1 and TRBJ2-7; D might be TRBD1 (8 bases). The CDR3 has 14 residues. V shed 2 bases and J shed 5 bases, with 14 bases lying between them. Germline CDR1 reads SGHRS; CDR2 reads YFSETQ. The chain's CDR3 is CASSFRQGRDEQYF. In DNA, the CDR3 is TGCGCCAGCAGCTTCCGACAGGGGAGGGACGAGCAGTACTTC. The full variable domain, rest sourced from reference TRBV5-1 and TRBJ2-7, is KAGVTQTPRYLIKTRGQQVTLSCSPISGHRSVSWYQQTPGQGLQFLFEYFSETQRNKGNFPGRFSGRQFSNSRSEMNVSTLELGDSALYLCASSFRQGRDEQYFGPGTRLTVT.

This clone was counted between two and nine times. The chain employs TRBV7-9 and TRBJ1-4, with 7 bases aligning to TRBD1. V was clipped by 3 bases and J by 7 bases; unmatched bases: 8. Germline CDR1 and CDR2: SEHNR and FQNEAQ (reference sequence). This CDR3 has 15 residues. CDR3 nucleotide sequence: TGTGCCAGCAGCTTCGGTAGGACAGGAGGTGAAAAACTGTTTTTT. Protein sequence: CASSFGRTGGEKLFF. Supplemented by reference TRBV7-9 and TRBJ1-4, the full variable domain reads DTGVSQNPRHKITKRGQNVTFRCDPISEHNRLYWYRQTLGQGPEFLTYFQNEAQLEKSRLLSDRFSAERPKGSFSTLEIQRTEQGDSAMYLCASSFGRTGGEKLFFGSGTQLSVL.